The entry below gives a single T cell receptor beta chain sequence along with its context. The antigen remains undetermined. This record comes from a study of OX40 agonist ivuxolimab in advanced cancers. Background on the study: Those treated in dose escalation had hepatocellular carcinoma, melanoma, renal cell cancer or head and neck cancer. Prior anti-PD-1, anti-PD-L1 or anti-CTLA-4 therapy did not bar entry, and roughly 40% had some.

V was trimmed by 2 bases and J by 1 base, leaving 8 bases between them. The CDR3 loop spans 14 amino acids. Germline V gene sequence: CDR1 MNHNY, CDR2 SVGAGI (reference sequence). Study results and caveats: The specificity for antigen of the expanded peripheral T cells was not determined. There were, on average, more expanded clones in CD8+ T cells than in CD4+.

Repertoires were generated with immunoSEQ multiplex PCR, while TCRdb's copy carries only in-frame clones and drops some. This sample has roughly 35,000 clones, with approximately 80% found just once. The sample consisted of CD4+ or CD8+ T cells sorted from blood, taken in a trial of the OX40 agonist ivuxolimab. The receptor comes from an adult with an advanced solid tumor such as melanoma, head and neck, liver or kidney cancer. The gene calls are TRBV6-6 and TRBJ1-1; D remains ambiguous. The CDR3 spells CASSYISENTEAFF. The CDR3 DNA reads as TGTGCCAGCAGTTACATTTCAGAGAACACTGAAGCTTTCTTT.